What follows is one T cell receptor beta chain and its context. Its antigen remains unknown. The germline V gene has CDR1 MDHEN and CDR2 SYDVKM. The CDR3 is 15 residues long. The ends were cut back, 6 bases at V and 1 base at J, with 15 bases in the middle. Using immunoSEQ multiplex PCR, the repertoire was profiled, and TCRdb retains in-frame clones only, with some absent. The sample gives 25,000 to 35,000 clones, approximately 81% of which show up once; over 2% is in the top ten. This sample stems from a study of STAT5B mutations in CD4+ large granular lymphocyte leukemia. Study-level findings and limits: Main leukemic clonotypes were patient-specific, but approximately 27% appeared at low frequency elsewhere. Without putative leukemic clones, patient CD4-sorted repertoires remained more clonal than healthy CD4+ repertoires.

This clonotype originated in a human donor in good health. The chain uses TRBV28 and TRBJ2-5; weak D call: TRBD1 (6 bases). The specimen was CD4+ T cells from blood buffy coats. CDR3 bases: TGTGCCAGCAGAAATCCGACAGGTTCCCAAGAGACCCAGTACTTC. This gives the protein CASRNPTGSQETQYF.